This TCR beta chain was observed in a study of blood T cell repertoires in COVID-19. Assay used: immunoSEQ multiplex PCR; TCRdb lists only in-frame clones, some missing. The repertoire has a few hundred thousand clones, 85% to 90% of them found once; the top ten carry 4% to 5%. In its sample, this clone was seen once. The germline CDR1 and CDR2 sequences are KGHDR and SFDVKD. V was pared by 4 bases and J by 4 bases, with 16 bases between. The length of the CDR3 is 16 residues. The chain is built from TRBV24-1 and TRBJ2-1, with D tentatively TRBD1 (6 bases). The TCR sequence derives from a woman between 40 and 50 years old who had recovered from COVID-19. The specimen sequenced was peripheral blood. As DNA, the CDR3 is TGTGCCACCAGTGAACAGACAGGCTATGAGTACAATGAGCAGTTCTTC. This sequence encodes CATSEQTGYEYNEQFF.